Listed below are T cell receptor beta chains from one sample, sequenced in a study of shared clonotypes between healthy human individuals. Sequencing was performed with immunoSEQ multiplex PCR; in TCRdb, only in-frame clones are kept and a portion is missing. The sample shows a few million clones, around 90% of them seen only once. Sequenced material: naive CD4+ T cells sorted from blood. The receptors shown here come from a man between 18 and 29 years old in good health. The conserved cysteine and the conserved F or W are not part of the CDR3 here. The D gene is left open where the match is weak. The size of a clone is reported for some rows only, either as once, few or many, or as a class for expanded clones.

j_call v_call d_call clone_size cdr3_aa
TRBJ2-1 TRBV27 . . ASGLRRLNEQF
TRBJ1-4 TRBV28 . . ASRPSTRANEKLF
TRBJ2-1 TRBV11-3 TRBD1 . ASSLIQGAGEQF
TRBJ1-1 TRBV29-1 . . SVNGLGTEAF
TRBJ2-2 TRBV5-4 . . ASSPRGGTGELF
TRBJ2-5 TRBV30 . . AWGGETQY
TRBJ1-2 TRBV7-8 . . ASSLEAWQNYGYT
TRBJ1-6 TRBV19 . . ASMAQSNSPLH
TRBJ1-1 TRBV28 . . ASCRGGSTEAF
TRBJ1-1 TRBV18 . . ASSEGTVNTEAF
TRBJ1-5 TRBV27 . . ASSSTGSNQPQH
TRBJ2-1 TRBV4-3 TRBD2 once ASSLSGGFGNEQF
TRBJ2-2 TRBV9 . once ASSADSRLAGELF
TRBJ2-1 TRBV19 TRBD2 once ASSISSGSALSSYNEQF
TRBJ2-2 TRBV10-2 TRBD1 . ASSESRQGTRETGELF
TRBJ1-1 TRBV29-1 TRBD1 . SVPGTGSMNTEAF
TRBJ1-1 TRBV11-2 . once ASSSRLRNTEAF
TRBJ2-7 TRBV6-1 . . ASSASALSYEQY
TRBJ2-7 TRBV14 . few ASSRQGNVEQY
TRBJ2-7 TRBV30 TRBD1 . AWSVGDRYEQY
TRBJ2-7 TRBV11-3 TRBD1 . ASSRGQGGSYEQY
TRBJ2-3 TRBV9 . . ASSPSGSGYSTDTQY
TRBJ1-4 TRBV11-2 . . ASSSETVLNEKLF
TRBJ2-5 TRBV5-4 TRBD2 . ASSLAGVETQY
TRBJ1-2 TRBV10-3 . . AISAGEGYT
TRBJ1-4 TRBV15 . . ATSRDGVIGGQVYEKLF
TRBJ2-2 TRBV4-3 . . ASSQDRRELF
TRBJ1-4 TRBV27 . . ASRRSRGTNEKLF
TRBJ1-6 TRBV10-3 . . AISELGGGSSPLH
TRBJ1-5 TRBV28 . . ASSGGGSNQPQH
TRBJ1-1 TRBV6-5 . once ASRGGIQNTEAF
TRBJ2-3 TRBV7-9 . . ATSDTDTQY
TRBJ1-3 TRBV28 . . ASSSTPASNTIY
TRBJ1-2 TRBV30 . . AWSDQVASGGYT
. TRBV5-1 TRBD1 . ASSLTRQGGQYEQY
TRBJ1-5 TRBV28 . . ASSLGNQPQH
TRBJ2-3 TRBV30 TRBD2 . AWSGTLTSGSGDTQY
TRBJ2-5 TRBV7-9 . once ASSLEVVKETQY
TRBJ2-3 TRBV5-4 TRBD1 once ASSLEGQGRVTQY
TRBJ2-4 TRBV6-5 . once ASSPGLSAKNIQY
TRBJ2-7 TRBV5-1 . . ASSFTPVYEQY
TRBJ2-5 TRBV30 . . AWSPLLVTFEETQY
TRBJ1-6 TRBV19 TRBD1 . ASSIGTGGNSPLH
TRBJ2-7 TRBV14 . . ASSHPSGPREY
TRBJ2-2 TRBV25-1 TRBD1 . ASLGYRGLSGELF
TRBJ2-3 TRBV4-3 . once ASSQEGWGTDTQY
TRBJ1-3 TRBV5-4 . . ASSPGGIISGNTIY
TRBJ2-7 TRBV7-9 . once ASSLALIGASHEQY
TRBJ1-2 TRBV6-1 . . ASSEGGGFNYGYT
TRBJ2-2 TRBV5-1 . . ASSSDQLTNPGELF
TRBJ1-4 TRBV4-3 . . ASSQEIVEGIGEKLF
TRBJ2-7 TRBV11-2 . . ASSPPTGQPYEQY
TRBJ2-7 TRBV15 . . ATSTNTRREQY
TRBJ1-6 TRBV10-3 . . AISGDSSYNSPLH
TRBJ2-1 TRBV27 TRBD2 . ASSLGSGRGTEQF